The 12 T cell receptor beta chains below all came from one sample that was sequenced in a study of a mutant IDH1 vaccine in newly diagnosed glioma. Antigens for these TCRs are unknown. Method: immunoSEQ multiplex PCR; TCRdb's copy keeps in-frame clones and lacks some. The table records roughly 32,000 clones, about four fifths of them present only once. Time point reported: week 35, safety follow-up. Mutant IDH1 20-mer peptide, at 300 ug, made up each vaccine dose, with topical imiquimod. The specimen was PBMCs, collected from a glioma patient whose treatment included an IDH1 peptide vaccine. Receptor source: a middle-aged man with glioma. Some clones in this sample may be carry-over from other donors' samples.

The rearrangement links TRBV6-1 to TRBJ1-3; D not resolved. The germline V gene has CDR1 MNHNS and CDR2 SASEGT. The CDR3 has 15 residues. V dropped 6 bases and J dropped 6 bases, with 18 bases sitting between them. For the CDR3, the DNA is TGTGCCAGCAGCGCGGCGGAAGTGCTTGAAAACACCATATATTTT. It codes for CASSAAEVLENTIYF.

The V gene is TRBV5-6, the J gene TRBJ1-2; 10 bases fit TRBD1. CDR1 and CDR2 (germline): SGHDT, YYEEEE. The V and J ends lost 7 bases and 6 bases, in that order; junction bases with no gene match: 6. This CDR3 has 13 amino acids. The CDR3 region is CASGTGAFDGYTF. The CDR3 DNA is TGTGCCAGCGGGACAGGGGCTTTCGATGGCTACACCTTC.

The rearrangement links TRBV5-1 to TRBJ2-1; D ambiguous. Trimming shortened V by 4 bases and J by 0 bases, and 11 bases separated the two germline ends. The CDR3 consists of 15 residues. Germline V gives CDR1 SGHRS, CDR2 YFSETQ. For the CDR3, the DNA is TGCGCCAGCAGCACAAGACTGAGCTCCTACAATGAGCAGTTCTTC. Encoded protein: CASSTRLSSYNEQFF.

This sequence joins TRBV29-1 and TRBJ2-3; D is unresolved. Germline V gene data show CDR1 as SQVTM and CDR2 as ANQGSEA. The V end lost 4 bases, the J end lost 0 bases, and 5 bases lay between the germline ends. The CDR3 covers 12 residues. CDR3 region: CSVGSSTDTQYF. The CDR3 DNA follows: TGCAGCGTTGGGTCCAGCACAGATACGCAGTATTTT.

The CDR3 nucleotides are TGTGCCAGCAGTGAAAGGGGAGGTTCTGGACAGGGTGTTTCCGGGGAGCTGTTTTTT. Translated, it gives CASSERGGSGQGVSGELFF. The rearrangement joins TRBV2 to TRBJ2-2, with 8 bases fitting TRBD1. The CDR3 consists of 19 residues. The V gene's germline CDR1 is SNHLY and CDR2 FYNNEI. Unmatched junction bases numbered 17, after V lost 2 bases and J lost 6 bases.

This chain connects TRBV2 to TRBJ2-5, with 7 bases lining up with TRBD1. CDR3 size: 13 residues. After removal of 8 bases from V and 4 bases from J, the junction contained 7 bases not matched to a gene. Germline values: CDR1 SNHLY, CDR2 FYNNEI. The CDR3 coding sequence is TGTGCCAGCGTCAGGGGGATGGGAGAGACCCAGTACTTC. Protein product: CASVRGMGETQYF.

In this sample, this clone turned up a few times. The CDR3 nucleotides read TGTGCCAGCAGCTTATATAAGGGGGCAGAGACCCAGTACTTC. Its translation: CASSLYKGAETQYF. The chain uses TRBV7-9 and TRBJ2-5, with 7 bases fitting TRBD1. V dropped 2 bases and J dropped 4; count of bases not matched to a gene: 4. The CDR3 has 14 amino acids. Germline V gene data show CDR1 as SEHNR and CDR2 as FQNEAQ (reference sequence).

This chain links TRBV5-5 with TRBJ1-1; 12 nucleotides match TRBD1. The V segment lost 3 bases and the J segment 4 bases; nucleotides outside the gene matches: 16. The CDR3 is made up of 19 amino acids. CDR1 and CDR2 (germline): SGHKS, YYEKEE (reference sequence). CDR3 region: CASSSLPGQGAGSITEAFF. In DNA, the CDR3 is TGTGCCAGCAGCTCTCTCCCGGGACAGGGGGCGGGGAGCATCACTGAAGCTTTCTTT. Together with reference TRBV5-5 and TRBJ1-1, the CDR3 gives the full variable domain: DAGVTQSPTHLIKTRGQQVTLRCSPISGHKSVSWYQQVLGQGPQFIFQYYEKEERGRGNFPDRFSARQFPNYSSELNVNALLLGDSALYLCASSSLPGQGAGSITEAFFGQGTRLTVV.

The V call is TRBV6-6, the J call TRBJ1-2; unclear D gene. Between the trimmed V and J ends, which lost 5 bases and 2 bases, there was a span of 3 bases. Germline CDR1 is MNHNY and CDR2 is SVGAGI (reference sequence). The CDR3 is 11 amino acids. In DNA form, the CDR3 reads TGTGCCAGCAGTGACAACTATGGCTACACCTTC. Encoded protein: CASSDNYGYTF.

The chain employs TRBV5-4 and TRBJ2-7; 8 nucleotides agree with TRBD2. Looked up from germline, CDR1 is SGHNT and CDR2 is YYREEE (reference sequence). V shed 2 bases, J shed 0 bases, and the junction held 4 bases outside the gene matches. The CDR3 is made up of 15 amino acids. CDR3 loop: CASSLGGGSSYEQYF. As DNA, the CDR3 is TGTGCCAGCAGCTTAGGCGGGGGGAGCTCCTACGAGCAGTACTTC.

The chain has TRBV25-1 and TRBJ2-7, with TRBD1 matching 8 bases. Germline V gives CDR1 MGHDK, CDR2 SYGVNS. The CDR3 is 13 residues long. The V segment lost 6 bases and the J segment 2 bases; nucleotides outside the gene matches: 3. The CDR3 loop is CASSSTGAYEQYF. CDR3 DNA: TGTGCCAGCAGCTCGACAGGGGCCTACGAGCAGTACTTC.

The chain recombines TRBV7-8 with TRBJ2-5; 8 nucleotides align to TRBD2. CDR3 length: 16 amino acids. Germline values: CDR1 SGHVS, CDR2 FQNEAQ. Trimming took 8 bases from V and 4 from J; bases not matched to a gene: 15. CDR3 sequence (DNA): TGTGCCAGCGTGTTCAGAGCGCGGGGGGCCGGAGAGACCCAGTACTTC. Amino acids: CASVFRARGAGETQYF.